The rows below give T cell receptor beta chains drawn from one sample of a study of blood T cell repertoires in COVID-19. Sequencing was performed with immunoSEQ multiplex PCR; in TCRdb, only in-frame clones are kept and a portion is missing. In the table there are 150,000 to 200,000 clones, roughly nine tenths of which are singletons. The specimen was peripheral blood. These receptors all come from a human donor in a cohort sampled during active COVID-19. Each CDR3 is given with its conserved first and last residue. The D gene is left open where the match is weak. Expanded clones are given a class, and other clones once, few, many or no size at all.

J gene | V gene | D gene | CDR3 length | clone size | CDR3 DNA | CDR3 protein
TRBJ2-3 | TRBV27 | - | 17 | - | TGTGCCAGCAGTTTACTTGGGGCAGGGGCCTACACAGATACGCAGTATTTT | CASSLLGAGAYTDTQYF
TRBJ2-6 | TRBV7-8 | - | 19 | - | TGTGCCAGCAGCGCCTTAGGACAGCTCCTGAAAGATGGGGCCAACGTCCTGACTTTC | CASSALGQLLKDGANVLTF
TRBJ1-6 | TRBV9 | - | 16 | - | TGTGCCAGCAGCGTAGAAGGACAGCCGTTTAATTCACCCCTCCACTTT | CASSVEGQPFNSPLHF
TRBJ2-7 | TRBV7-2 | TRBD2 | 15 | - | TGTGCCAGCAGTCCGCGAGCGGGGGCCTCCTACGAGCAGTACTTC | CASSPRAGASYEQYF
TRBJ2-1 | TRBV28 | TRBD1 | 15 | - | TGTGCCAGCAGTCTCCGACAGGGGGTCATCAATGAGCAGTTCTTC | CASSLRQGVINEQFF
TRBJ2-1 | TRBV5-6 | TRBD2 | 18 | - | TGTGCCAGCAGCTTGAGTCTAGCGGGGGGAAGGTCCTACAATGAGCAGTTCTTC | CASSLSLAGGRSYNEQFF
TRBJ2-7 | TRBV4-1 | - | 14 | once | TGCGCCAGCAGCCCAGGCCTAGGGAGCTACGAGCAGTACTTC | CASSPGLGSYEQYF
TRBJ1-4 | TRBV7-9 | TRBD1 | 16 | - | TGTGCCAGCAGCCGCCTCGGAGGGGGCGAAGTTGAAAAACTGTTTTTT | CASSRLGGGEVEKLFF
TRBJ2-6 | TRBV5-6 | TRBD2 | 17 | - | TGTGCCAGCAGCCCTAGCGGTACCCCTTCTGGGGCCAACGTCCTGACTTTC | CASSPSGTPSGANVLTF
TRBJ1-5 | TRBV6-5 | TRBD1 | 15 | - | TGTGCCAGCACCCAAGACAGGACAGGGCCTCAGCCCCAGCATTTT | CASTQDRTGPQPQHF
TRBJ2-5 | TRBV3-1/TRBV3-2 | TRBD1 | 17 | - | TGTGCCAGCAGCCAGGACCAGGGGGCAAGAGGGAAAGAGACCCAGTACTTC | CASSQDQGARGKETQYF
TRBJ1-6 | TRBV7-2 | - | 15 | - | TGTGCCAGCAGCCCCTATATCGCAGGCAATTCACCCCTCCACTTT | CASSPYIAGNSPLHF
TRBJ2-5 | TRBV10-3 | - | 13 | few | TGTGCCATCAGGAGGGGGAGAGAAGAGACCCAGTACTTC | CAIRRGREETQYF
TRBJ2-2 | TRBV7-3 | TRBD2 | 15 | once | TGTGCCAGCAGCTTTAGCGGGGGAAATAGCGGGGAGCTGTTTTTT | CASSFSGGNSGELFF
TRBJ2-1 | TRBV9 | TRBD1 | 15 | - | TGTGCCAGCAGCGGTGGACAGGGGGGTTACAATGAGCAGTTCTTC | CASSGGQGGYNEQFF
TRBJ1-4 | TRBV24-1 | - | 15 | - | TGTGCCACCAGTGATCCCCGGAGGGGAGGGGAAAAACTGTTTTTT | CATSDPRRGGEKLFF
TRBJ2-3 | TRBV13 | TRBD2 | 15 | - | TGTGCCAGCAGTTCTGGACTAGCGGGATCAGATACGCAGTATTTT | CASSSGLAGSDTQYF
TRBJ1-2 | TRBV18 | TRBD1 | 16 | - | TGTGCCAGCTCACCACAGGACAGGGTGTACCCTATTGGCTACACCTTC | CASSPQDRVYPIGYTF
TRBJ2-2 | TRBV11-3 | TRBD2 | 17 | - | TGTGCCAGCAGCGCTAGCGGGGGGGAAACGAACACCGGGGAGCTGTTTTTT | CASSASGGETNTGELFF
TRBJ2-3 | TRBV5-1 | TRBD2 | 18 | - | TGCGCCAGCAGCCTGCTGACTAGCGGGAGAGGGGCGACAGATACGCAGTATTTT | CASSLLTSGRGATDTQYF
TRBJ2-5 | TRBV9 | - | 15 | - | TGTGCCAGCAGCCTCGACGGGACTCCCGCCGAGACCCAGTACTTC | CASSLDGTPAETQYF
TRBJ1-6 | TRBV6-5 | - | 14 | few | TGTGCCAGCAGCAGCGGAGCAGGGGAATCACCCCTCCACTTT | CASSSGAGESPLHF
TRBJ2-5 | TRBV7-9 | - | 14 | - | TGTGCCAGCAGCTTGGGAGCCCCGGGAGAGACCCAGTACTTC | CASSLGAPGETQYF
TRBJ2-5 | TRBV25-1 | - | 13 | - | TGTGCCAGTCGGAGGGCAGCCCCTGAGACCCAGTACTTC | CASRRAAPETQYF
TRBJ2-1 | TRBV28 | TRBD2 | 16 | - | TGTGCCAGCAGTGGGGGGGGGTCAAGCTTTTACAATGAGCAGTTCTTC | CASSGGGSSFYNEQFF
TRBJ2-2 | TRBV3-1/TRBV3-2 | TRBD2 | 14 | - | TGTGCCAGCAGCCAGACTAGCTTTACCGGGGAGCTGTTTTTT | CASSQTSFTGELFF
TRBJ2-2 | TRBV7-9 | TRBD2 | 18 | - | TGTGCCACCTTGACGGGACTAGCGGGATCTGCGAGCACCGGGGAGCTGTTTTTT | CATLTGLAGSASTGELFF
TRBJ2-7 | TRBV7-2 | TRBD2 | 15 | many | TGTGCCAGCAGCCTAAGGACTAGCGGGGCCTACGAGCAGTACTTC | CASSLRTSGAYEQYF
TRBJ2-3 | TRBV15 | - | 16 | - | TGTGCCACCAGCAGAGATCTGGCGGGGGCTGCAGATACGCAGTATTTT | CATSRDLAGAADTQYF
TRBJ2-2 | TRBV6-2/TRBV6-3 | TRBD2 | 15 | - | TGTGCCAGCAGTACCGGGAGGGTCGTTAGGTGGGAGCTGTTTTTT | CASSTGRVVRWELFF
TRBJ2-7 | TRBV5-4 | TRBD2 | 15 | many | TGTGCCAGCAGCAATCGACTAGCGGGGATCGACGAGCAGTACTTC | CASSNRLAGIDEQYF
TRBJ2-3 | TRBV25-1 | - | 14 | - | TGTGCCAGCAGTGATCGGGACAACACAGATACGCAGTATTTT | CASSDRDNTDTQYF
TRBJ2-3 | TRBV6-5 | TRBD2 | 12 | - | TGTGCCAGCGGGAGGGCCACAGATACGCAGTATTTT | CASGRATDTQYF